These 27 T cell receptor beta chains share one sample of origin, sequenced in a study of PD-1 blockade in mismatch repair-deficient tumors. TCRdb's copy holds only in-frame clones and misses some; the assay was immunoSEQ multiplex PCR. This repertoire shows roughly 130,000 clones, around nine tenths found once; its top ten account for approximately 10%. The sequencing here drew on peripheral blood, taken approximately 72 weeks after starting pembrolizumab. All receptors come from an adult with mismatch repair-deficient cancer.

The chain carries TRBV9 and TRBJ1-1; 9 positions agree with TRBD1. V lost 7 bases and J lost 4; bases outside the gene matches: 14. This CDR3 region has 16 residues. The germline CDR1 and CDR2 sequences are SGDLS and YYNGEE. CDR3 coding DNA: TGTGCCAGCGCGGCCGGCATTGGGACAGGGTTCACTGAAGCTTTCTTT. Its translation is CASAAGIGTGFTEAFF. The full variable domain, rest sourced from reference TRBV9 and TRBJ1-1, is DSGVTQTPKHLITATGQRVTLRCSPRSGDLSVYWYQQSLDQGLQFLIQYYNGEERAKGNILERFSAQQFPDLHSELNLSSLELGDSALYFCASAAGIGTGFTEAFFGQGTRLTVV.

V is TRBV9 and J is TRBJ2-3; D is perhaps TRBD2 (5 bases). CDR1 and CDR2 from the germline V gene are SGDLS and YYNGEE. The CDR3 sequence is 13 residues long. Trimming took off 4 bases at V and 6 bases at J, with 12 bases between the two ends. CDR3 residues: CASSPSRGDTQYF. The DNA for the CDR3 is TGTGCCAGCAGCCCAAGTCGCGGGGATACGCAGTATTTT.

The CDR3 sequence is CASSSSGTSGRQFF. CDR3 nucleotides: TGTGCCAGCAGCTCTAGCGGGACTAGCGGGAGACAGTTCTTC. The rearrangement joins TRBV7-6 to TRBJ2-1, with 14 bases lining up with TRBD2. The germline V gene has CDR1 SGHVS and CDR2 FNYEAQ. This CDR3 has 14 residues. V lost 4 bases to trimming and J lost 13 bases; unmatched junction nucleotides: 6.

V and J are TRBV5-6 and TRBJ1-4, with TRBD1 as a possible D gene (6 bases). V was cut by 4 bases and J by 3 bases, with 16 bases left in between. The CDR3 sequence is 16 residues long. The V gene's germline CDR1 is SGHDT and CDR2 YYEEEE. CDR3 loop: CASSMGSGHSNEKLFF. The CDR3 DNA reads TGTGCCAGCAGCATGGGATCGGGACACTCTAATGAAAAACTGTTTTTT.

The chain combines TRBV13 with TRBJ1-2; 9 bases match TRBD1. Unmatched junction bases numbered 4, after V lost 3 bases and J lost 5 bases. This CDR3 is built from 14 residues. Germline-derived CDR1 and CDR2 are PRHDT and FYEKMQ (reference sequence). Here the CDR3 reads CASSLGTGLYGYTF. CDR3 nucleotides: TGTGCCAGCAGCTTGGGGACAGGGCTATATGGCTACACCTTC.

The rearrangement uses TRBV9 and TRBJ1-3, with 8 bases fitting TRBD1. Per the germline V gene, CDR1 is SGDLS and CDR2 is YYNGEE. The CDR3 runs to 18 residues. V shed 3 bases and J 9 bases; nucleotides not matched to a gene: 20. The CDR3 coding sequence is TGTGCCAGCAGCGCCCAGGCCCTGGGAGTGGACAGGGTGTCCACCATATATTTT. It encodes CASSAQALGVDRVSTIYF. The full variable domain, in which reference TRBV9 and TRBJ1-3 provide the parts outside the CDR3, is DSGVTQTPKHLITATGQRVTLRCSPRSGDLSVYWYQQSLDQGLQFLIQYYNGEERAKGNILERFSAQQFPDLHSELNLSSLELGDSALYFCASSAQALGVDRVSTIYFGEGSWLTVV.

This chain connects TRBV5-1 to TRBJ1-3, with a weak D call TRBD1 (6 bases). CDR1 and CDR2 from the germline V gene are SGHRS and YFSETQ. V dropped 5 bases and J dropped 7 bases, with 16 bases sitting between them. The CDR3 extends over 14 amino acids. Here the CDR3 DNA reads TGCGCCAGCAGATGGGACACCCAAAGGAACACCATATATTTT. It specifies CASRWDTQRNTIYF.

This clone is a singleton in its sample. The rearrangement joins TRBV7-6 to TRBJ2-3; TRBD2 matches at 14 bases. V lost 2 bases and J lost 5; bases outside the gene matches: 15. This CDR3 is 20 amino acids long. Per germline, CDR1 SGHVS and CDR2 FNYEAQ. The CDR3 DNA follows: TGTGCCAGCAGCTTACGCGGCGGGACTAGCGGGAGAAGCGTGGTAGATACGCAGTATTTT. Translation: CASSLRGGTSGRSVVDTQYF.

This clone was seen a few times. V gene TRBV5-4 combines with J gene TRBJ2-7, with D perhaps given as TRBD1 or TRBD2 (5 bases each). The CDR3 length is 14 residues. CDR1 and CDR2 (germline): SGHNT, YYREEE (reference sequence). The ends were cut back, 0 bases at V and 5 bases at J, with 12 bases in the middle. The CDR3 spells CASSLGRGRDEQYF. The DNA of the CDR3 is TGTGCCAGCAGCTTGGGCCGGGGCCGGGACGAGCAGTACTTC.

The chain joins TRBV9 to TRBJ2-2; no reliable D call. Germline CDR1 is SGDLS and CDR2 is YYNGEE. Deletions cut 0 bases from V and 7 bases from J, with 7 bases between. This CDR3 has 13 amino acids. CDR3 coding DNA: TGTGCCAGCAGCGTAGAGGGTCTCGGGGAGCTGTTTTTT. Amino acids: CASSVEGLGELFF.

V usage is TRBV6-1 and J usage is TRBJ2-1; 13 nucleotides agree with TRBD2. J gave up 6 bases and V 2 bases, and 10 bases lay outside the gene matches. The length of the CDR3 is 18 residues. The germline CDR1 and CDR2 sequences are MNHNS and SASEGT. CDR3 residues: CASSEWFGGTSGTNEQFF. The CDR3 DNA sequence: TGTGCCAGCAGTGAATGGTTTGGGGGGACTAGCGGGACCAATGAGCAGTTCTTC.

This chain uses TRBV27 with TRBJ2-7; perhaps TRBD2 as D (6 bases). The CDR3 extends over 14 amino acids. V was cut by 3 bases and J by 5 bases, with 14 bases left in between. Germline CDR1 reads MNHEY; CDR2 reads SMNVEV (reference sequence). Written as DNA, the CDR3 is TGTGCCAGCAGTTTTGGCGGAGGGACCAACGAGCAGTACTTC. Translating gives CASSFGGGTNEQYF.

V and J are TRBV30 and TRBJ2-5; D is undetermined. Germline lookup yields CDR1 GTSNPN and CDR2 SVGIG (reference sequence). Trimming took 5 bases from V and 1 from J, leaving 17 bases between them. This CDR3 contains 15 residues. The CDR3 DNA sequence: TGTGCCTGGCGGCGGCGTTCAGTTGGCCAAGAGACCCAGTACTTC. Amino acids: CAWRRRSVGQETQYF.

The chain joins TRBV4-3 to TRBJ2-1; D unresolved. This CDR3 has 13 amino acids. CDR1 LGHNA and CDR2 YSLEER come from the germline V gene. Trimming took off 2 bases at V and 4 bases at J, with 6 bases between the two ends. CDR3 loop: CASSQNSYNEQFF. CDR3 bases: TGCGCCAGCAGCCAAAATTCATACAATGAGCAGTTCTTC.

This chain links TRBV10-2 with TRBJ2-3, with D unclear. This CDR3 region has 14 residues. Germline-derived CDR1 and CDR2 are WSHSY and SAAADI. V was shortened by 2 bases and J by 5 bases, with 11 bases between the two germline ends. In nucleotides, the CDR3 is TGCGCCAGCAGTGAGCCCGTTGAAGGAGATACGCAGTATTTT. It is translated as CASSEPVEGDTQYF.

The chain uses TRBV9 and TRBJ2-1, with 14 bases fitting TRBD2. Unmatched junction bases numbered 18, after V lost 4 bases and J lost 0 bases. From germline, CDR1 is SGDLS and CDR2 YYNGEE. CDR3 size: 22 residues. CDR3: CASSTSWAGLAGGPSSYNEQFF. DNA for the CDR3: TGTGCCAGCAGCACATCATGGGCTGGACTAGCGGGAGGCCCCAGCTCCTACAATGAGCAGTTCTTC.

The chain uses TRBV6-1 and TRBJ1-1; D might be TRBD1 (5 bases). CDR3 length equals 14 residues. Looked up from germline, CDR1 is MNHNS and CDR2 is SASEGT. Trimming shortened V by 0 bases and J by 5 bases, and 10 bases separated the two germline ends. The CDR3 DNA sequence: TGTGCCAGCAGTGAAGCCCGGACATATACTGAAGCTTTCTTT. Translation: CASSEARTYTEAFF.

This clone was recorded once. The chain links TRBV30 to TRBJ1-2; D remains ambiguous. V was trimmed by 0 bases and J by 8 bases, leaving 19 bases between them. The CDR3 is 15 amino acids. In germline, CDR1 is GTSNPN, CDR2 SVGIG (reference sequence). Here the CDR3 DNA reads TGTGCCTGGAGTGTCTCATGGCAAGATTCTCGGGGCTACACCTTC. Protein: CAWSVSWQDSRGYTF.

The chain uses TRBV27 and TRBJ2-7, with 8 bases identical to TRBD1. J gave up 3 bases and V 6 bases, and 13 bases lay outside the gene matches. CDR1 and CDR2 from the germline V gene are MNHEY and SMNVEV (reference sequence). This CDR3 spans 16 amino acids. The DNA of the CDR3 is TGTGCCAGCAGCTCAGAGACAGGGGCTTTAGTCTACGAGCAGTACTTC. Its translation is CASSSETGALVYEQYF.

J is TRBJ1-2 and V is TRBV19, with D hard to call. Trimming took 1 base from V and 8 from J, leaving 5 bases between them. The germline V gene has CDR1 LNHDA and CDR2 SQIVND (reference sequence). The CDR3 has 11 amino acids. CDR3 loop: CASSIGEGYTF. The DNA of the CDR3 is TGTGCCAGTAGTATAGGGGAAGGCTACACCTTC.

The gene calls are TRBV30 and TRBJ2-2; TRBD2 matches 8 bases. Germline V gene sequence: CDR1 GTSNPN, CDR2 SVGIG (reference sequence). V shed 2 bases and J 2 bases; nucleotides not matched to a gene: 7. The CDR3 is 16 residues long. The CDR3 loop is CAWSRGTSLNTGELFF. The CDR3 nucleotides are TGTGCCTGGAGTAGAGGGACTAGTCTTAACACCGGGGAGCTGTTTTTT. The full variable domain, its missing parts supplied by reference TRBV30 and TRBJ2-2, is SQTIHQWPATLVQPVGSPLSLECTVEGTSNPNLYWYRQAAGRGLQLLFYSVGIGQISSEVPQNLSASRPQDRQFILSSKKLLLSDSGFYLCAWSRGTSLNTGELFFGEGSRLTVL.

The V call is TRBV15, the J call TRBJ1-3, with unresolved D. CDR3 length equals 16 residues. Trimming removed 1 base from V and 0 bases from J, with 10 bases in between. Germline V gene sequence: CDR1 LNHNV, CDR2 YYDKDF (reference sequence). DNA for the CDR3: TGTGCCACCAGCAGAGTCGCAGAATACTCTGGAAACACCATATATTTT. It codes for CATSRVAEYSGNTIYF.

This chain uses TRBV7-8 with TRBJ1-4; maybe TRBD1 (5 bases). The CDR3 is 14 residues long. Germline V gene data show CDR1 as SGHVS and CDR2 as FQNEAQ. V was shortened by 5 bases and J by 7 bases, with 14 bases between the two germline ends. The CDR3 is CASSPFRGGEKLFF. The CDR3 DNA is TGTGCCAGCAGCCCCTTCCGGGGCGGTGAAAAACTGTTTTTT.

This chain links TRBV27 with TRBJ2-3; 14 bases align to TRBD2. V trimming: 5 bases; J trimming: 6 bases; junction bases outside the gene matches: 7. The CDR3 is 16 amino acids. The V gene's germline CDR1 is MNHEY and CDR2 SMNVEV (reference sequence). The CDR3 DNA reads as TGTGCCAGCAGTCCTCCGGGACTAGCGGGAGTTGATACGCAGTATTTT. Amino acid sequence: CASSPPGLAGVDTQYF.

The chain uses TRBV11-3 and TRBJ2-2, with D perhaps TRBD2 (5 bases). The CDR3 runs 17 residues. V was clipped by 5 bases and J by 5 bases, with 21 bases between them. Germline assignment: CDR1 SGHNT and CDR2 YENEEA. The CDR3 DNA reads as TGTGCCAGCAGCCGGAACCTTGGAGGCCCGGGGACCGGGGAGCTGTTTTTT. It yields the protein CASSRNLGGPGTGELFF.

This clone was observed a handful of times. The rearrangement uses TRBV27 and TRBJ2-7; D could derive from TRBD1 or TRBD2 (5 bases each). The germline gives CDR1 MNHEY, CDR2 SMNVEV (reference sequence). V lost 2 bases and J 6 bases, leaving 11 bases between the germline ends. This CDR3 has 13 residues. The DNA of the CDR3 is TGTGCCAGCAGTTTAACGGGGACCTCCGAGCAGTACTTC. Translating it yields CASSLTGTSEQYF.

This sequence joins TRBV29-1 and TRBJ2-7, with unresolved D. Deletions cut 5 bases from V and 0 bases from J, with 11 bases between. Germline CDR1 and CDR2: SQVTM and ANQGSEA. This CDR3 region has 13 residues. The chain's CDR3 is CSVFSGNSYEQYF. CDR3 nucleotides: TGCAGCGTTTTCTCAGGAAACTCCTACGAGCAGTACTTC.